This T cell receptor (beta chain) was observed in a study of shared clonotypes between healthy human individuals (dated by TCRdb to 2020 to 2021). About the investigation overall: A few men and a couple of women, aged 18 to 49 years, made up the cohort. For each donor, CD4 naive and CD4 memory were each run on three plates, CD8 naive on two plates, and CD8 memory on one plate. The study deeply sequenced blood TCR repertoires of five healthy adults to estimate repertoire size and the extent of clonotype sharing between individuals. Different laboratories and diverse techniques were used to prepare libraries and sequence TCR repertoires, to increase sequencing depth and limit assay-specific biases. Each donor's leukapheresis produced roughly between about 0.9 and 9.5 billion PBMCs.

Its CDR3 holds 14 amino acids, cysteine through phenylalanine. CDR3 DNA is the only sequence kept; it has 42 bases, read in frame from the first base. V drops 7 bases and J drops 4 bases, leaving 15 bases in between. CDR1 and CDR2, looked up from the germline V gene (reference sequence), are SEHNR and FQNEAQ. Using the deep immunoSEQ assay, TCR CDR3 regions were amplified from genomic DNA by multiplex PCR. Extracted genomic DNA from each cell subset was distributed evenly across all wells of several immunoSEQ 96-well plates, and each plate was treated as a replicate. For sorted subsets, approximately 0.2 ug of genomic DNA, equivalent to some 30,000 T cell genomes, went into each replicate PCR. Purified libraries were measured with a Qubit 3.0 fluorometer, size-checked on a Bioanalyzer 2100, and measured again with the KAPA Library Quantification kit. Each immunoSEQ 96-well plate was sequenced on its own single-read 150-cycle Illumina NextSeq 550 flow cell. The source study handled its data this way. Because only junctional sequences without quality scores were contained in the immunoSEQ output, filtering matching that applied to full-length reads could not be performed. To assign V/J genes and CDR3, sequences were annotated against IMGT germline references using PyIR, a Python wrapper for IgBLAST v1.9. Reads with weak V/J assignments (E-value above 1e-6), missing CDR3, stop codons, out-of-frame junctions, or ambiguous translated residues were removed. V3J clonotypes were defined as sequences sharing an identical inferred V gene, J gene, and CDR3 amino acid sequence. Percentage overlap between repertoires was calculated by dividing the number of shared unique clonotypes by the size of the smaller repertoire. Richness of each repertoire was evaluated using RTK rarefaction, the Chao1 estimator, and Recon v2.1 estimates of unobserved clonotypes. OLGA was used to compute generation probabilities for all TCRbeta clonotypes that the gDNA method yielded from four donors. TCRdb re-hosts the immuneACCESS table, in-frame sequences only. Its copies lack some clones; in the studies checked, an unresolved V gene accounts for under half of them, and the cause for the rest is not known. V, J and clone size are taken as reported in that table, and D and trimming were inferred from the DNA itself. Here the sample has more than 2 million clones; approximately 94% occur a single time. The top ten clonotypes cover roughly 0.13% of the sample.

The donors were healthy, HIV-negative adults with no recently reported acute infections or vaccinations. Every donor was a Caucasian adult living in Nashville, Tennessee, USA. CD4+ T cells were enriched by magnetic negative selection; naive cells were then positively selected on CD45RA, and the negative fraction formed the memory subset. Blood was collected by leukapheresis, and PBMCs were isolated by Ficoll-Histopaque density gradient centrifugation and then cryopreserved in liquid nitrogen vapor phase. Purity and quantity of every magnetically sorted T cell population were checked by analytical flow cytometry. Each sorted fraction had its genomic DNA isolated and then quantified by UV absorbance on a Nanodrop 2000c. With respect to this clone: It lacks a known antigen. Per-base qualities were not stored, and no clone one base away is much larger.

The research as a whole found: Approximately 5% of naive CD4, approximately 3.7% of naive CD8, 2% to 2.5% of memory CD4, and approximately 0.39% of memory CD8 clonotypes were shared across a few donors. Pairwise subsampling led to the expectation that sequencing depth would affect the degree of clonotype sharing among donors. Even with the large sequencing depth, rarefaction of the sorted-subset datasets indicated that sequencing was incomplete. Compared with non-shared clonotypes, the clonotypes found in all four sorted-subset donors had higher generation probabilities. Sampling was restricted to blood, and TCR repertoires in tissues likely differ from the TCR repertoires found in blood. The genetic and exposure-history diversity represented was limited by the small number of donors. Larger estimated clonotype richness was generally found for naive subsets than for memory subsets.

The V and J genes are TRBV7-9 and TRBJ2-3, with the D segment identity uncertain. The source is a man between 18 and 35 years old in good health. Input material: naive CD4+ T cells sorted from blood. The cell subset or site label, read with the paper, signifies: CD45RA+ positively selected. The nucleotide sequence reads TGTGCCAGCACTGTCGCAGGTTACTCAGATACGCAGTATTTT. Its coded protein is CASTVAGYSDTQYF.